The sequence of this TCR beta chain was determined in a study of cytomegalovirus exposure and HLA in healthy donors. Points from the study as a whole: In a later analysis, specific HLA alleles were associated with around 17,000 TCR beta sequences at a 0.05 false discovery rate. Through in vitro validation, a few CMV-associated chains were shown to be specific for CMV antigens.

The PCR used 60 Vbeta and 13 Jbeta primers. Repertoires were generated with immunoSEQ multiplex PCR, while TCRdb's copy carries only in-frame clones and drops some. The sample records 120,000 to 150,000 clones, under 85% being singletons. This clone was recorded only once. Its antigen is unknown. The source material was PBMCs. This receptor was taken from a woman in her thirties or forties in good health and CMV-seropositive.

In DNA form, the CDR3 reads TGTGCCAGCAGCTACTACCTAGAAGCTTTCTTT. Its protein product is CASSYYLEAFF. This sequence joins TRBV7-9 and TRBJ1-1, with D uncertain. V dropped 4 bases and J dropped 8 bases, with 8 bases sitting between them. The CDR3 is 11 residues long. The germline V gene has CDR1 SEHNR and CDR2 FQNEAQ (reference sequence).